This TCR beta chain was profiled in a study of blood T cells in healthy people across ages. Comment on this clonotype: Its cognate antigen is unknown.

Overall study findings and caveats: PBMC samples, being unsorted, prevented any conclusive comparison of naive and antigen-experienced cells. Roughly linear declines in TCR beta diversity per million T cells occurred with age. Both higher diversity and more naive CD4+ cells marked long-lived donors when set against aged donors. Diversity estimates from one million T cells were considered underestimates.

Together with a sample-barcoded 5' primer, a J-beta primer mix was included in a second PCR lasting about 6 to 11 cycles. One entry per CDR3 protein, called by TCRdb with MiXCR from the 5' RACE reads. The profile covers 1 million or so distinct CDR3 sequences, with more than 40% appearing a single time and over 15% taken by the ten largest. Trimming cost V 5 bases and J 1 base; bases outside gene matches: 8. This CDR3 spans 17 amino acids. Germline V gives CDR1 SGHTA, CDR2 FQGTGA. The clonotype originates from a woman aged 60-75 years in good health. The gene calls are TRBV7-3 and TRBJ2-1; 10 bases match TRBD2. Sequencing was performed on blood. CDR3 in amino acids: CASSAKTSGYSYNEQFF. The CDR3 DNA reads as TGTGCCAGCAGCGCCAAGACTAGCGGGTATTCCTACAATGAGCAGTTCTTC.